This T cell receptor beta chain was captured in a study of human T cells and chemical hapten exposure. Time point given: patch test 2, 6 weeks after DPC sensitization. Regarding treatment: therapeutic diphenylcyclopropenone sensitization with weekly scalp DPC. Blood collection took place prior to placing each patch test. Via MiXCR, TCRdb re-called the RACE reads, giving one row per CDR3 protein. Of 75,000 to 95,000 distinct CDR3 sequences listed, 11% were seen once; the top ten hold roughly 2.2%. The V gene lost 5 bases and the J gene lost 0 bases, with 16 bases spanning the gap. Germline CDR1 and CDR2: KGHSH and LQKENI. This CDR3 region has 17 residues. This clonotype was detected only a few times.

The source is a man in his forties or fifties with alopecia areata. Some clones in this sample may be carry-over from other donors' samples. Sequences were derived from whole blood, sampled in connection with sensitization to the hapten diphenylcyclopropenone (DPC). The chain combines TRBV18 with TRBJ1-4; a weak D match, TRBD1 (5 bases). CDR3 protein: CASSTEFGGATNEKLFF. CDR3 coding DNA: TGTGCCAGCTCAACCGAATTTGGGGGTGCAACTAATGAAAAACTGTTTTTT.